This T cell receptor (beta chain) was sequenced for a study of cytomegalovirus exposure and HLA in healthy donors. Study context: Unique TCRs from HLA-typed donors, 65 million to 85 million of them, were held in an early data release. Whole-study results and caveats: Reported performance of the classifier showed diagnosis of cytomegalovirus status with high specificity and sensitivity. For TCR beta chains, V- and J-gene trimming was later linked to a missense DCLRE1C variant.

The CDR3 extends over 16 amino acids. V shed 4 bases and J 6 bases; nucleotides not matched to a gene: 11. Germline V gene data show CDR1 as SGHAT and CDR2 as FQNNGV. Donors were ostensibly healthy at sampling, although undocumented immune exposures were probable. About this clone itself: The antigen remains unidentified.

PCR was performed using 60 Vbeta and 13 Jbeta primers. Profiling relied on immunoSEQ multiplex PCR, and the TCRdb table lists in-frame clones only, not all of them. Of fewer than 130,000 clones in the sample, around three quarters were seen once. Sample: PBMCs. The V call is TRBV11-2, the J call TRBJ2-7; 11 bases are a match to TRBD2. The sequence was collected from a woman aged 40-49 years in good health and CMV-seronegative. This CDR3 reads CASSSYTSGSSGEQYF. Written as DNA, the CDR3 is TGTGCCAGCAGCTCCTACACTAGCGGGAGCTCGGGCGAGCAGTACTTC.